The 26 T cell receptor beta chains below all came from one sample that was sequenced in a study of T cells after yellow fever vaccination. Each CDR3 protein gets one entry after TCRdb re-called the 5' RACE reads with MiXCR. The sample consists of 300,000 to 350,000 distinct CDR3 sequences, around 4.5% of them appearing once. The sequenced sample was PBMCs, obtained 15 days after the yellow fever booster vaccination. These receptors were obtained from a young man who received the YFV17D yellow fever vaccine.

This clonotype was seen a handful of times. This chain uses TRBV30 with TRBJ1-1; D is ambiguous. Trimming removed 0 bases at V and 1 base at J, with 6 bases between. This CDR3 has 13 amino acids. Germline assignment: CDR1 GTSNPN and CDR2 SVGIG (reference sequence). CDR3 loop: CAWSVLPNTEAFF. DNA of the CDR3: TGTGCCTGGAGTGTATTACCGAACACTGAAGCTTTCTTT.

The chain joins TRBV3-1 to TRBJ2-5, with a possible D match to TRBD2 (5 bases). Trimming shortened V by 2 bases and J by 2 bases, and 18 bases separated the two germline ends. Germline V gives CDR1 LGHDT, CDR2 YNNKEL (reference sequence). The CDR3 runs to 17 residues. CDR3 bases: TGTGCCAGCAGCCAAAGGCCGAACTACGGGATACAAGAGACCCAGTACTTC. It translates to CASSQRPNYGIQETQYF.

The sample holds many counts of this clonotype. The chain links TRBV4-1 to TRBJ1-1; D unclear. Germline CDR1 is MGHRA and CDR2 is YSYEKL. This CDR3 has 15 residues. The V end lost 2 bases, the J end lost 1 base, and 11 bases lay between the germline ends. The CDR3 DNA is TGCGCCAGCAGCCAAAGACGAGCTGGGAACACTGAAGCTTTCTTT. Protein product: CASSQRRAGNTEAFF.

A few counts support this clonotype. This rearrangement joins TRBV20-1 to TRBJ1-2, with no clear D. This CDR3 region has 15 residues. CDR1 is DFQATT and CDR2 is SNEGSKA in the germline V gene (reference sequence). Trimming cost V 6 bases and J 0 bases, with 17 bases left between them. In DNA form, the CDR3 reads TGCAGTGCCAGCCCTCCCGGGCTGTCTAACTATGGCTACACCTTC. Translation: CSASPPGLSNYGYTF.

In this sample, this clonotype turned up a few times. The chain links TRBV4-3 to TRBJ2-5; D gene uncertain. V lost 2 bases to trimming and J lost 5 bases, with 15 bases between them. The CDR3 has 15 amino acids. CDR1 is LGHNA and CDR2 is YSLEER in the germline V gene. In DNA, the CDR3 is TGCGCCAGCAGCCAATCCCTTGTTGGGGTCGAGACCCAGTACTTC. Protein sequence: CASSQSLVGVETQYF.

This clonotype was seen more than once but under ten times. The gene calls are TRBV20-1 and TRBJ1-1; D not certain. CDR3 size: 14 residues. Germline CDR1 and CDR2: DFQATT and SNEGSKA (reference sequence). The CDR3 loop is CSAPRRFGVTEAFF. The CDR3 DNA reads as TGCAGCGCACCCAGGCGATTTGGCGTCACTGAAGCTTTCTTT.

The V and J genes are TRBV7-9 and TRBJ2-1; tentative D call: TRBD2 (6 bases). Deletions cut 5 bases from V and 5 bases from J, with 19 bases between. The germline V gene encodes CDR1 SEHNR and CDR2 FQNEAQ (reference sequence). The CDR3 has 16 amino acids. CDR3 protein: CASSLPGTPRNNEQFF. The CDR3 DNA is TGTGCCAGCAGCCTACCCGGGACTCCACGAAACAATGAGCAGTTCTTC.

This clonotype has more than one count but fewer than ten. The chain uses TRBV5-4 and TRBJ2-7, with a weak D call TRBD1 (5 bases). The CDR3 length is 14 residues. Germline CDR1 SGHNT, CDR2 YYREEE (reference sequence). V was shortened by 3 bases and J by 4 bases, with 14 bases between the two germline ends. Here the CDR3 DNA reads TGTGCCAGCAGCTCGGACGACAGACAATACGAGCAGTACGTC. Amino acids: CASSSDDRQYEQYV.

This clonotype appeared a few times. The chain employs TRBV4-3 and TRBJ2-5; TRBD1 might be the D (6 bases). Per germline, CDR1 LGHNA and CDR2 YSLEER. The CDR3 has 15 residues. With 0 bases removed from V and 4 bases from J, the gap between germline ends came to 12 bases. For the CDR3, the DNA is TGCGCCAGCAGCCAAGATGATCGCAGGGGAGAGACCCAGTACTTC. This sequence encodes CASSQDDRRGETQYF.

This clonotype was observed many times. The chain joins TRBV5-1 to TRBJ2-4; the D gene could be TRBD1 or TRBD2 (6 bases each). V lost 4 bases and J 1 base, leaving 15 bases between the germline ends. The CDR3 has 16 amino acids. The V gene's germline CDR1 is SGHRS and CDR2 YFSETQ. This CDR3 reads CASSPGGGWAKNIQYF. For the CDR3, the DNA is TGCGCCAGCAGCCCCGGGGGCGGATGGGCCAAAAACATTCAGTACTTC.

This clonotype was counted a few times. The chain couples TRBV12-3 or TRBV12-4 to TRBJ1-1; D is unresolved. CDR3 size: 15 residues. V dropped 6 bases and J dropped 2 bases, with 16 bases sitting between them. The CDR3 here is CASRAAVGPNTEAFF. The CDR3 DNA reads TGTGCCAGCAGGGCCGCCGTAGGTCCCAACACTGAAGCTTTCTTT.

The chain has TRBV28 and TRBJ1-1; 10 nucleotides align to TRBD1. With V trimmed by 3 bases and J by 10 bases, 8 bases remained unmatched. The CDR3 runs to 14 residues. Germline values: CDR1 MDHEN, CDR2 SYDVKM. The CDR3 DNA reads TGTGCCAGCAGTTTCCCCGACAGGGGGCAGGTAGCTTTCTTT. This encodes CASSFPDRGQVAFF.

This clonotype has at least ten counts. The chain combines TRBV6-5 with TRBJ1-4; tentatively, D is TRBD1 (5 bases). The CDR3 runs 14 residues. The germline gives CDR1 MNHEY, CDR2 SVGAGI. Trimming stripped 0 bases from V and 8 bases from J, with 10 bases between. In DNA form, the CDR3 reads TGTGCCAGCAGTTACTCGATGGGACGGGAAAAACTGTTTTTT. Protein sequence: CASSYSMGREKLFF.

The chain joins TRBV27 to TRBJ2-1; the D gene could be TRBD1 or TRBD2 (5 bases each). The length of the CDR3 is 14 residues. The V end lost 4 bases, the J end lost 5 bases, and 12 bases lay between the germline ends. CDR1 and CDR2 (germline): MNHEY, SMNVEV (reference sequence). CDR3 loop: CASSYRDPNNEQFF. The DNA for the CDR3 is TGTGCCAGCAGTTATAGGGACCCAAACAATGAGCAGTTCTTC.

This clonotype has a count of ten or more. The rearrangement uses TRBV20-1 and TRBJ1-1, with TRBD1 matching 9 bases. From germline, CDR1 is DFQATT and CDR2 SNEGSKA (reference sequence). V lost 4 bases and J lost 4; bases outside the gene matches: 1. There are 12 residues in the CDR3. The CDR3 DNA follows: TGCAGTGCTAAGACAGGGGGCACTGAAGCTTTCTTT. This codes for CSAKTGGTEAFF.

V usage is TRBV11-3 and J usage is TRBJ1-1; D might be TRBD1 (6 bases). There are 14 residues in the CDR3. V was cut by 5 bases and J by 1 base, with 11 bases left in between. Germline V gene lookup returns CDR1 SGHNT and CDR2 YENEEA. CDR3 residues: CASSRRQANTEAFF. The CDR3 DNA follows: TGTGCCAGCAGCCGGAGACAGGCGAACACTGAAGCTTTCTTT.

The sample holds a few counts of this clonotype. V usage is TRBV3-1 and J usage is TRBJ2-7; the match to TRBD1 covers 7 bases. Germline V lookup: CDR1 LGHDT, CDR2 YNNKEL (reference sequence). The CDR3 spans 14 residues. V lost 4 bases and J lost 3; bases outside the gene matches: 6. The CDR3 DNA sequence: TGTGCCAGCAGCCCCCGGGACAGCGGCTACGAGCAGTACTTC. This gives the protein CASSPRDSGYEQYF.

This clonotype was picked up many times. CDR3 sequence (DNA): TGTGCCATCAGTGAGTCGACACCCGGGTACTATGGCTACACCTTC. Its translation: CAISESTPGYYGYTF. V is TRBV10-3 and J is TRBJ1-2; D unclear. With 0 bases removed from V and 3 bases from J, the gap between germline ends came to 11 bases. The CDR3 runs to 15 residues. Germline loops: CDR1 ENHRY, CDR2 SYGVKD.

This clonotype has at least ten counts. The chain joins TRBV7-2 to TRBJ1-6, with D perhaps matching TRBD1 (6 bases). V lost 5 bases and J 12 bases, leaving 17 bases between the germline ends. This CDR3 contains 14 residues. CDR1 is SGHTA and CDR2 is FQGNSA in the germline V gene. This chain's CDR3 is CASSPGGRAEPLHF. The DNA of the CDR3 is TGTGCCAGCAGCCCTGGGGGCAGGGCAGAACCCCTCCACTTT.

This clonotype was detected many times. The V call is TRBV5-1, the J call TRBJ1-6; D is undetermined. Trimming removed 1 base from V and 7 bases from J, with 12 bases in between. The CDR3 is made up of 15 amino acids. Germline-derived CDR1 and CDR2 are SGHRS and YFSETQ. CDR3 bases: TGCGCCAGCAGCTTGTTCACCGATCTAAATTCACCCCTCCACTTT. This translates into CASSLFTDLNSPLHF.

The V gene is TRBV10-3, the J gene TRBJ2-5; weak D call: TRBD1 (5 bases). V was trimmed by 2 bases and J by 0 bases, leaving 7 bases between them. Germline CDR1 and CDR2: ENHRY and SYGVKD. There are 14 residues in the CDR3. For the CDR3, the DNA is TGTGCCATCAGTGAGGGCAGGGACCAAGAGACCCAGTACTTC. Translated: CAISEGRDQETQYF.

This clonotype has more than one count but fewer than ten. V and J are TRBV7-2 and TRBJ2-1; 7 bases fit TRBD2. From germline, CDR1 is SGHTA and CDR2 FQGNSA. This CDR3 spans 14 amino acids. V dropped 5 bases and J dropped 9; count of bases not matched to a gene: 10. Written as DNA, the CDR3 is TGTGCCAGCAGCGCGGCCCTAGCGGTCCTTGAGCAGTTCTTC. This codes for CASSAALAVLEQFF. Full variable domain (outside the CDR3, taken from reference TRBV7-2 and TRBJ2-1): GAGVSQSPSNKVTEKGKDVELRCDPISGHTALYWYRQSLGQGLEFLIYFQGNSAPDKSGLPSDRFSAERTGGSVSTLTIQRTQQEDSAVYLCASSAALAVLEQFFGPGTRLTVL.

V is TRBV7-3 and J is TRBJ2-2; a possible D gene is TRBD1 (6 bases). The CDR3 spans 15 residues. V was shortened by 2 bases and J by 7 bases, with 14 bases between the two germline ends. Germline CDR1 and CDR2: SGHTA and FQGTGA. CDR3 coding DNA: TGTGCCAGCAGCTTATCTGGGGGCTCAGTCGGGGAGCTGTTTTTT. Translation: CASSLSGGSVGELFF.

This clonotype came up many times. V is TRBV7-9 and J is TRBJ1-1, with 8 bases identical to TRBD1. Germline V gives CDR1 SEHNR, CDR2 FQNEAQ (reference sequence). The CDR3 sequence is 14 residues long. V lost 4 bases and J lost 4; bases outside the gene matches: 5. In DNA, the CDR3 is TGTGCCAGCAGCTCGACAGGGGCTATCACTGAAGCTTTCTTT. Its translation: CASSSTGAITEAFF.

In this sample, this clonotype turned up many times. The chain carries TRBV12-3 or TRBV12-4 and TRBJ1-2, with D perhaps matching TRBD1 (6 bases). The CDR3 consists of 15 residues. Between the trimmed V and J ends, which lost 3 bases and 0 bases, there was a span of 11 bases. CDR3 sequence: CASSLGDKTNYGYTF. The CDR3 region has the DNA TGTGCCAGCAGTTTGGGGGACAAAACTAACTATGGCTACACCTTC.

This clonotype turned up a few times. The chain joins TRBV6-2 or TRBV6-3 to TRBJ2-1, with 9 bases identical to TRBD2. The CDR3 runs to 16 residues. V lost 1 base to trimming and J lost 7 bases; unmatched junction nucleotides: 8. Germline loops: CDR1 MNHEY, CDR2 SVGEGT. The CDR3 nucleotides are TGTGCCAGCAGTTACTTGGCGGGGGGGCTATGGAATGAGCAGTTCTTC. It is translated as CASSYLAGGLWNEQFF.